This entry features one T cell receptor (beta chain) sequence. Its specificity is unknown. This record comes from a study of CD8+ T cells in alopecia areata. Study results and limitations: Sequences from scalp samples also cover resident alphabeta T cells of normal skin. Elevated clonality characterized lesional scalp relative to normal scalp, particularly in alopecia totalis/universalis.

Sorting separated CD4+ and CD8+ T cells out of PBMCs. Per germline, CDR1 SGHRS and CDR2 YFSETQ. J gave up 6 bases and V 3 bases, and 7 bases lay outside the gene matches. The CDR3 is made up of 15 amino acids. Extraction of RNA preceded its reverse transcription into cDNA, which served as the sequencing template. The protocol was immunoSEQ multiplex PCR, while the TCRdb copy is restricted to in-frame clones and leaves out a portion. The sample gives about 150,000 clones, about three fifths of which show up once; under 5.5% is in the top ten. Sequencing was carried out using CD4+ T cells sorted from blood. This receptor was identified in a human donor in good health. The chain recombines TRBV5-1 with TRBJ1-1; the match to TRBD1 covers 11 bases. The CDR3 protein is CASSSGQGAFPEAFF. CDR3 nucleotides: TGCGCCAGCAGCTCTGGACAGGGGGCTTTTCCTGAAGCTTTCTTT.